The T cell receptor (beta chain) under discussion was sequenced for a study of Graves' ophthalmopathy and Graves' hyperthyroidism. Study results and limitations: A 13-signature model separated ophthalmopathy from stable hyperthyroidism, reaching about 88% sensitivity and around 83% specificity cross-validated.

Germline assignment: CDR1 DFQATT and CDR2 SNEGSKA (reference sequence). This CDR3 contains 15 residues. The J segment lost 5 bases and the V segment lost 3 bases, leaving 6 bases of the junction unmatched. The authors amplified TCR beta CDR3 regions from RNA transcripts. HTBI primers were used in a first-round RT-PCR, which preceded a second-round multiplex PCR. TCRdb re-called the multiplex PCR reads through MiXCR, storing one row per CDR3 protein. This sample carries some 400,000 distinct CDR3 sequences, around 18% of them seen once, and the ten largest clones take about 1.4%. Moderate-to-severe activity, CAS ≥3, NOSPECS ≥4 and a duration under 3 months were seen in donors with ophthalmopathy. Other autoimmune diseases, uncontrolled infections, pregnancy and lactation each led to patient exclusion. Thyroid ultrasound, orbital computed tomography, TRAb, serum thyroxine and clinical symptoms formed the basis of diagnosis.

This clonotype appeared many times. What it binds is not known. Sequencing input: peripheral blood. The source is a woman aged 18-29 years with Graves' ophthalmopathy. This chain links TRBV20-1 with TRBJ1-6; TRBD1 aligns across 8 bases. The CDR3 is CSASIQGVNNSPLHF. CDR3 nucleotides: TGCAGTGCTAGTATACAGGGGGTCAATAATTCACCCCTCCACTTT.